This TCR beta chain came from a study of blood T cell repertoires in COVID-19. The germline V gene encodes CDR1 SEHNR and CDR2 FQNEAQ (reference sequence). This CDR3 contains 19 residues. The J segment lost 8 bases and the V segment lost 2 bases, leaving 20 bases of the junction unmatched. TCRdb keeps only in-frame clones here, not all; method: immunoSEQ multiplex PCR. The data show 200,000 to 250,000 clones, with 85% to 90% seen just once and around 16% held by the top ten. The sequence was obtained from a man under 40 who had been exposed to COVID-19. Specimen: PBMCs or T cells enriched from blood (not recorded which). V is TRBV7-9 and J is TRBJ1-2; 10 nucleotides line up with TRBD1. CDR3 sequence (DNA): TGTGCCAGCAGCTTAAGCTCCTTGACAGGGGGCGCCCCGGGTAGGGGCTACACCTTC. It translates to CASSLSSLTGGAPGRGYTF.